Sequencing of this TCR beta chain was carried out in a study of CD8 T cells in Susac syndrome. This clonotype is a singleton in its sample. An amount of RNA that ranged from 0.5 to 1 ug was reverse transcribed with random hexamers. TCR beta CDR3 was amplified by immunoSEQ multiplex PCR. This amplification extended across 54 Vbeta and 13 Jbeta segments. MiXCR, run by TCRdb on the immunoSEQ multiplex PCR reads, gives a single entry per CDR3 protein. This sample has about 180,000 distinct CDR3 sequences, with 90% to 96% found just once. This CDR3 contains 14 residues. Germline V lookup: CDR1 DFQATT, CDR2 SNEGSKA (reference sequence). The trim removed 5 bases at V and 4 bases at J, leaving 6 bases unmatched.

The clonotype comes from a human donor with multiple sclerosis. The material sequenced was CD4+ T cells from PBMCs. J is TRBJ2-3 and V is TRBV20-1, with 10 nucleotides matching TRBD1. The CDR3 DNA sequence: TGCAGTGCTGACGACAGGGGGCGCGCAGATACGCAGTATTTT. This encodes CSADDRGRADTQYF.